The present T cell receptor (beta chain) was sequenced within a study of monozygotic twins with cystic fibrosis. As regards this clone: Its antigen is unknown.

Profiling relied on immunoSEQ multiplex PCR, and the TCRdb table lists in-frame clones only, not all of them. The sample includes around 29,000 clones, approximately 86% of them seen just once. Notes on the study in general: J usage was most co-twin-similar in 8 of 16 pairs, V in 13.

Between the trimmed V and J ends, which lost 7 bases and 1 base, there was a span of 13 bases. Germline V gene sequence: CDR1 MNHEY, CDR2 SVGAGI. The CDR3 contains 14 residues. The TCR comes from a girl aged 2-10 years with cystic fibrosis. Sequenced sample: blood. V gene TRBV6-5 combines with J gene TRBJ1-1; weak D call: TRBD1 (5 bases). DNA for the CDR3: TGTGCCAGCACTACCCGGACACAGAACACTGAAGCTTTCTTT. Protein: CASTTRTQNTEAFF.